In this sample, the clone carrying this T cell receptor (beta chain) turned up once. These data originate in a study of T-cell memory formation after mild COVID-19. TCRdb independently ran MiXCR on the 5' RACE reads; one entry per CDR3 protein. The sample carries 580,000 or so distinct CDR3 sequences, around a sixth recorded once. The receptor was derived from an adult woman who had mild COVID-19 (a few samples of this study predate the infection). Cell type and time point are not known. The sequencing sample was made of PBMCs or a T cell subset sorted from them (not recorded which).

The CDR3, as DNA: TGTGCCAGCAGGCGGGACAGCACCAACGAGCAGTACTTC. Translated: CASRRDSTNEQYF. The genes are TRBV6-5 and TRBJ2-7, with D maybe TRBD1 (7 bases). Trimming shortened V by 6 bases and J by 5 bases, and 14 bases separated the two germline ends. The germline V gene encodes CDR1 MNHEY and CDR2 SVGAGI. There are 13 residues in the CDR3.